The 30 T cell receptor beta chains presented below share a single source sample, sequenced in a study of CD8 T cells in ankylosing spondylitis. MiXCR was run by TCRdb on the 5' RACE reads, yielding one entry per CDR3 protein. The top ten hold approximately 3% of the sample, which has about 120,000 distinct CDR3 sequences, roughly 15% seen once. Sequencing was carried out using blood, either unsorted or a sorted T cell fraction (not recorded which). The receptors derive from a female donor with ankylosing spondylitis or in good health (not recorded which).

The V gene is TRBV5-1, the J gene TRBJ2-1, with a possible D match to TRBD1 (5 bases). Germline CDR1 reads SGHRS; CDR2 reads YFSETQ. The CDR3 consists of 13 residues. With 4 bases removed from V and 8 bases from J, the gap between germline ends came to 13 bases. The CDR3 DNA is TGCGCCAGCAGCCTAGGACACGAGGATGAGCAGTTCTTC. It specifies CASSLGHEDEQFF.

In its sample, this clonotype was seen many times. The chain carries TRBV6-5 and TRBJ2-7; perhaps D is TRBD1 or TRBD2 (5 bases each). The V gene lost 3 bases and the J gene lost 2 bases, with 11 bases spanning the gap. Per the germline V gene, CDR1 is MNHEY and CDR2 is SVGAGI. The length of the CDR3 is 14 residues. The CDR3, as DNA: TGTGCCAGCAGTTATGGGGGATACCCCTACGAGCAGTACTTC. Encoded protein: CASSYGGYPYEQYF.

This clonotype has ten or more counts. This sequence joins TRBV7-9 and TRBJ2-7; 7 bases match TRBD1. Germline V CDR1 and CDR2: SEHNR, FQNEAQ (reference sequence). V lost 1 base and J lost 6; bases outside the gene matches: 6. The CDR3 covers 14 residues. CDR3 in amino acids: CASSLEGRDSEQYF. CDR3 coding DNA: TGTGCCAGCAGCTTAGAGGGCAGGGACAGCGAGCAGTACTTC.

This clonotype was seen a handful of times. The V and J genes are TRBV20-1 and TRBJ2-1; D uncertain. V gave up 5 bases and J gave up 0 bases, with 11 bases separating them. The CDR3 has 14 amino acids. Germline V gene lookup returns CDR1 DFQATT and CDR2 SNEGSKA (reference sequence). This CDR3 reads CSAPFGSSYNEQFF. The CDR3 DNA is TGCAGTGCTCCGTTCGGGTCCTCCTACAATGAGCAGTTCTTC.

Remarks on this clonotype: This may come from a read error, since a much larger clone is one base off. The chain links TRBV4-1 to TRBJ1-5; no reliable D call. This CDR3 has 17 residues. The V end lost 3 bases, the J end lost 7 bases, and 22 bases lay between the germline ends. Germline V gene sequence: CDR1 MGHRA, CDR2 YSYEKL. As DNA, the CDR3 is TGCGCCAGCAGCCACAACTTAATTCTGGGAAAATGGCAGCCCCAGCATTTT. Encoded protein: CASSHNLILGKWQPQHF.

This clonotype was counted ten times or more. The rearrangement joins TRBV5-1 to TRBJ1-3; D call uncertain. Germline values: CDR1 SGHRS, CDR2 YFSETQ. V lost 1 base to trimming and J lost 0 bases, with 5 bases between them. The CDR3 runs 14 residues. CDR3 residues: CASSLTSSGNTIYF. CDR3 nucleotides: TGCGCCAGCAGCTTGACGAGCTCTGGAAACACCATATATTTT.

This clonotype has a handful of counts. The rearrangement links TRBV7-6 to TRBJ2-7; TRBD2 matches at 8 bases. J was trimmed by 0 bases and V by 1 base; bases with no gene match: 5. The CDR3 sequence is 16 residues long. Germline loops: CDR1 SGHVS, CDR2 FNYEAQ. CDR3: CASSLGGGGSSYEQYF. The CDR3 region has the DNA TGTGCCAGCAGCTTAGGGGGCGGGGGGAGCTCCTACGAGCAGTACTTC.

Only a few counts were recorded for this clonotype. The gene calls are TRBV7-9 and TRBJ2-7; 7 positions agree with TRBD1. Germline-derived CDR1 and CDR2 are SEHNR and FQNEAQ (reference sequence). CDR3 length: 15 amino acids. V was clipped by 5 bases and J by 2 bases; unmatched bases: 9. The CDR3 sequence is CASSDTGTVPYEQYF. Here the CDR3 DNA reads TGTGCCAGCAGCGATACCGGGACAGTACCCTACGAGCAGTACTTC.

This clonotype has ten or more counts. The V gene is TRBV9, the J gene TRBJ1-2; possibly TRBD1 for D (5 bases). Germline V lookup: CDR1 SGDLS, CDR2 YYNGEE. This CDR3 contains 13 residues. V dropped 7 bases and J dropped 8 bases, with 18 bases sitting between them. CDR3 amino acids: CASEGILDGGYTF. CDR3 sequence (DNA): TGTGCCAGCGAGGGGATTTTAGATGGAGGCTACACCTTC.

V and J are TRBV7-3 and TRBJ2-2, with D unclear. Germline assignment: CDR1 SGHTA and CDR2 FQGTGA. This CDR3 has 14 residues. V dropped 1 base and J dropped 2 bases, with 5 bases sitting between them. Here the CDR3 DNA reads TGTGCCAGCAGCTTAAGACAAAACACCGGGGAGCTGTTTTTT. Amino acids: CASSLRQNTGELFF.

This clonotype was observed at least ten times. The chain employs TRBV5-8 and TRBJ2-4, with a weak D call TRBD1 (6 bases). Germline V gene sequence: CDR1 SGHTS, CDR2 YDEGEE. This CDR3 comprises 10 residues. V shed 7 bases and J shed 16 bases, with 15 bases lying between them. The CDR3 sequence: CASGRGFGYF. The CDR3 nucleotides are TGTGCCAGCGGCAGGGGCTTCGGATACTTC. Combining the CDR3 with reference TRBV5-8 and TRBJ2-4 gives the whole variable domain EAGVTQSPTHLIKTRGQQATLRCSPISGHTSVYWYQQALGLGLQFLLWYDEGEERNRGNFPPRFSGRQFPNYSSELNVNALELEDSALYLCASGRGFGYFGAGTRLSVL.

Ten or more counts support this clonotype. In DNA, the CDR3 is TGCAGTGCTCCAAAGGGGGCTGTGGGTGGCTACACCTTC. Protein: CSAPKGAVGGYTF. The gene calls are TRBV20-1 and TRBJ1-2; 7 nucleotides line up with TRBD1. This CDR3 is 13 amino acids long. V shed 5 bases, J shed 7 bases, and the junction held 10 bases outside the gene matches. The germline gives CDR1 DFQATT, CDR2 SNEGSKA (reference sequence).

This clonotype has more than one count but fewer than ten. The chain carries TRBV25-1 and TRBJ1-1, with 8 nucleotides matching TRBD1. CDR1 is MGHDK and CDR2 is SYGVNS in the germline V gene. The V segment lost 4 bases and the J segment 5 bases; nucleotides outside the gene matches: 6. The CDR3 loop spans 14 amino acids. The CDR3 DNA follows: TGTGCCAGCAGTGGACCCAGGGGGCAAACTGAAGCTTTCTTT. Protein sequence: CASSGPRGQTEAFF.

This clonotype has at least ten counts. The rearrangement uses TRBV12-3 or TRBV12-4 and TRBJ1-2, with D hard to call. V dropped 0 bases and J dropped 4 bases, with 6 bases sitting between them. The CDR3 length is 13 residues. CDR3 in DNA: TGTGCCAGCAGTTTAGCACCCTTCTATGGCTACACCTTC. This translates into CASSLAPFYGYTF.

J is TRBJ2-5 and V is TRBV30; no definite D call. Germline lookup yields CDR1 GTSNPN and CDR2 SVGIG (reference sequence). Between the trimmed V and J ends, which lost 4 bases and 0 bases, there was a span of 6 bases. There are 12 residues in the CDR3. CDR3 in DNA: TGTGCCTGGATGGCCAACCAAGAGACCCAGTACTTC. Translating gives CAWMANQETQYF.

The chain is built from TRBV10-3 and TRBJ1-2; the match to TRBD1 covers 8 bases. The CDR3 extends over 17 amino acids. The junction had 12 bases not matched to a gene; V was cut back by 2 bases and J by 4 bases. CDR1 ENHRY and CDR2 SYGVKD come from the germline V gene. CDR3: CAISEGMGTGLPYGYTF. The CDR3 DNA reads TGTGCCATCAGTGAGGGGATGGGGACAGGTCTCCCCTATGGCTACACCTTC.

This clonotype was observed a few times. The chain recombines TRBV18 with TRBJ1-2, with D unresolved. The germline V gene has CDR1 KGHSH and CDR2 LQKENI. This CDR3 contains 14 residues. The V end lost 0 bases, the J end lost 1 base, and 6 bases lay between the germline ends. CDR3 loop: CASSPPIVNYGYTF. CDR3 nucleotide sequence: TGTGCCAGCTCACCACCAATAGTTAACTATGGCTACACCTTC.

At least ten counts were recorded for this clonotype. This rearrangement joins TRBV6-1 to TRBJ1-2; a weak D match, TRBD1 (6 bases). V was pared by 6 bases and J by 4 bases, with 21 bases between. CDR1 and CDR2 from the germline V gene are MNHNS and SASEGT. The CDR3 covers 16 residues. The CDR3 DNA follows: TGTGCCAGCAGCCCTCCTAAGGGGGGCAGCGGCTATGGCTACACCTTC. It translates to CASSPPKGGSGYGYTF.

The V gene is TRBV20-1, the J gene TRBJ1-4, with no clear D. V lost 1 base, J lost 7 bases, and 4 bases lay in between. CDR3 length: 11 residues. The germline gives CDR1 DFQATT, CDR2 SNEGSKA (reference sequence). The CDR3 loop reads CSARVLEKLFF. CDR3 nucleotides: TGCAGTGCTAGAGTACTTGAAAAACTGTTTTTT.

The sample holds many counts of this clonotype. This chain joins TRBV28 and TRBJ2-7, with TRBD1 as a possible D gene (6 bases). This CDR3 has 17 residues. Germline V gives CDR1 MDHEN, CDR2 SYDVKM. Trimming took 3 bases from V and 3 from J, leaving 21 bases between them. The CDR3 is CASSFGYAWTASYEQYF. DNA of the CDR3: TGTGCCAGCAGTTTCGGGTATGCTTGGACAGCAAGCTACGAGCAGTACTTC.

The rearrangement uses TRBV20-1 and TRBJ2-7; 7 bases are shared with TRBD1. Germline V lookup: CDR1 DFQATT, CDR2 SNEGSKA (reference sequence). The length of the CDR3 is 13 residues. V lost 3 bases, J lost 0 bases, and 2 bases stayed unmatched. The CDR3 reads CSASRDSSYEQYF. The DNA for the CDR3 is TGCAGTGCTAGCCGGGACAGCTCCTACGAGCAGTACTTC.

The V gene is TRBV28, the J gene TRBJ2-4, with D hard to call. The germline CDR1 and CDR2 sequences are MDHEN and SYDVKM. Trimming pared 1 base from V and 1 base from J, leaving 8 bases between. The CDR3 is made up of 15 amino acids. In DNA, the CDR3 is TGTGCCAGCAGTTTATTGTGGGCGGCCAAAAACATTCAGTACTTC. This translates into CASSLLWAAKNIQYF.

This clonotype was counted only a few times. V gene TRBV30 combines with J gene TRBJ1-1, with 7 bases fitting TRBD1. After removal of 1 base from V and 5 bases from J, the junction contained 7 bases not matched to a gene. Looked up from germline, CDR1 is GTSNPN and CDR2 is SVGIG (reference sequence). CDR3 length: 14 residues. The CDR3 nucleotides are TGTGCCTGGAGTGGAGAGGGGGCTAAAACTGAAGCTTTCTTT. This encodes CAWSGEGAKTEAFF.

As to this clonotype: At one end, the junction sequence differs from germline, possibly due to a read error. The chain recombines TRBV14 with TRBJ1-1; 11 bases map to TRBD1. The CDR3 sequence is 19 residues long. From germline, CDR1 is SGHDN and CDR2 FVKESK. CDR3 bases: TGTGCCAGCAGCCAAGATTGGACAGGGGGCAAGAGGATGAACGCTGAAGCTTTCTTT. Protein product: CASSQDWTGGKRMNAEAFF.

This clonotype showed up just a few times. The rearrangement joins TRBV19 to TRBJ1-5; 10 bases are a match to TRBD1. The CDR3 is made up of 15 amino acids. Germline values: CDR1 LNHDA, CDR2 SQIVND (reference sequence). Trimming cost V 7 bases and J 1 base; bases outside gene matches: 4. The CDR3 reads CASNPGQGSNQPQHF. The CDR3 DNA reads TGTGCCAGTAACCCGGGACAGGGGAGCAATCAGCCCCAGCATTTT.

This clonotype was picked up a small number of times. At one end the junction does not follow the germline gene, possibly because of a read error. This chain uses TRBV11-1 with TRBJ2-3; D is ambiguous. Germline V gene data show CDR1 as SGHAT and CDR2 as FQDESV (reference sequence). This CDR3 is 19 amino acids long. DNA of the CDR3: TGTGCCAGCAGGTTAGGCCAAACCTCAAAATACATGCATCCAGATACGCAGTATTTT. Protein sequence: CASRLGQTSKYMHPDTQYF. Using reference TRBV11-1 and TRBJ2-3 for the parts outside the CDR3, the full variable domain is EAEVAQSPRYKITEKSQAVAFWCDPISGHATLYWYRQILGQGPELLVQFQDESVVDDSQLPKDRFSAERLKGVDSTLKIQPAELGDSAMYLCASRLGQTSKYMHPDTQYFGPGTRLTVL.

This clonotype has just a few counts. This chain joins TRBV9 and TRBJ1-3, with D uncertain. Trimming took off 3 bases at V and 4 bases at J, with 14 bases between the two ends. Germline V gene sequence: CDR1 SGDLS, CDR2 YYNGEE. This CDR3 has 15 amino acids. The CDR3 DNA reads TGTGCCAGCAGCGGTGCCCCCGGGGTAGGAAACACCATATATTTT. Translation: CASSGAPGVGNTIYF.

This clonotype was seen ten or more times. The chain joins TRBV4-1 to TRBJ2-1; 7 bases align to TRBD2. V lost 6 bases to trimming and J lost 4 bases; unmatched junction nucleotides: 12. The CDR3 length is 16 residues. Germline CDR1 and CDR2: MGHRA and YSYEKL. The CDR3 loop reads CASSPFREGRYNEQFF. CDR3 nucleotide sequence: TGCGCCAGCAGTCCCTTCAGGGAGGGCCGTTACAATGAGCAGTTCTTC.

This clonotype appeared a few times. CDR3 bases: TGTGCCAGCAGCACAGTGGGCCGTTACAATGAGCAGTTCTTC. It specifies CASSTVGRYNEQFF. J is TRBJ2-1 and V is TRBV27; D gene ambiguous. This CDR3 has 14 amino acids. The germline CDR1 and CDR2 sequences are MNHEY and SMNVEV (reference sequence). V was pared by 6 bases and J by 4 bases, with 13 bases between.

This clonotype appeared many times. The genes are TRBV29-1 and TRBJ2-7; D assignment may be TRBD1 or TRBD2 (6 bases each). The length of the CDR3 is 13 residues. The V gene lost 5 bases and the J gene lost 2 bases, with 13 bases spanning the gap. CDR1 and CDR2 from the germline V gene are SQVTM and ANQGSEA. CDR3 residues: CSVNSGGPYEQYF. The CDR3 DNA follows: TGCAGCGTTAATTCCGGGGGCCCCTACGAGCAGTACTTC.